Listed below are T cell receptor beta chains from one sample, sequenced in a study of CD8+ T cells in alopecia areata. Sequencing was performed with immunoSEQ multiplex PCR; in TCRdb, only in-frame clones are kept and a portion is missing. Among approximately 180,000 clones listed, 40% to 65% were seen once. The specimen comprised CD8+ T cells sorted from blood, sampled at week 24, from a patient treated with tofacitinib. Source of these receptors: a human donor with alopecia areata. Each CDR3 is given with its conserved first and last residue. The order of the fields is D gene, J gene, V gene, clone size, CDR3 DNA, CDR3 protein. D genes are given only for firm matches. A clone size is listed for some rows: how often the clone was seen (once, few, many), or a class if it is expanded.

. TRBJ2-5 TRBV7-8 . TGTGCCAGCAGCCTCCCGGCAGGCACTCGGGAGACCCAGTACTTC CASSLPAGTRETQYF
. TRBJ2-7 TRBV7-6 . TGTGCCAGCAGCTTTGGGTCCCCTGGGACGGCATCCTACGAGCAGTACTTC CASSFGSPGTASYEQYF
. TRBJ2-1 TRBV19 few TGTGCCAGTAGTATGCGACAACTCTCCTACAATGAGCAGTTCTTC CASSMRQLSYNEQFF
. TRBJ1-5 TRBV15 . TGTGCCACCAGCAGGGGTGGCGGTACCAATCAGCCCCAGCATTTT CATSRGGGTNQPQHF
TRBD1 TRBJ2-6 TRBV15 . TGTGCCACCAGCAGGACAGGGTCTGGGGCCAACGTCCTGACTTTC CATSRTGSGANVLTF
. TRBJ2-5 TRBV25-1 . TGTGCCAGCGGACCCATGGGACCCCAAGAGACCCAGTACTTC CASGPMGPQETQYF
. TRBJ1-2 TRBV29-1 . TGCAGCGTTGAAGCGGGTGCAGGCTACACCTTC CSVEAGAGYTF
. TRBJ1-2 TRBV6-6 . TGTGCCAGCACCACGGGGCAGGGCAACTATGGCTACACCTTC CASTTGQGNYGYTF
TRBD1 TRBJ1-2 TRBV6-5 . TGTGCCAGCAGTTACAATCGTGACAGGGGATCCTATGGCTACACCTTC CASSYNRDRGSYGYTF
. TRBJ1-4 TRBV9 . TGTGCCAGCAGCGTGGGGGGCACTAATGAAAAACTGTTTTTT CASSVGGTNEKLFF
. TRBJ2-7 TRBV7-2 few TGTGCCAGCAGCTCCGCCGGGCTATCGTCGGCCTACGAGCAGTACTTC CASSSAGLSSAYEQYF
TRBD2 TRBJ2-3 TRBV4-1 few TGCGCCAGCAGCCAAGAACCAGCGGGGACTAGCACAGATACGCAGTATTTT CASSQEPAGTSTDTQYF
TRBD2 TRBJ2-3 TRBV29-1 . TGCAGCGTTGAAGGGATAGCGGGGGGGAAAATTCCTAGCACAGATACGCAGTATTTT CSVEGIAGGKIPSTDTQYF
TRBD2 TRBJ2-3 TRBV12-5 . TGTGCTAGTGGACCCCAGGGACTAGCGGGGAGAGATACGCAGTATTTT CASGPQGLAGRDTQYF
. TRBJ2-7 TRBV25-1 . TGTGCCAGCACGGCCGGGTACGAGCAGTACTTC CASTAGYEQYF
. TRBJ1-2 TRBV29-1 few TGCAGCGTTGTTCTAGGGAACTATGGCTACACCTTC CSVVLGNYGYTF
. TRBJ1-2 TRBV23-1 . TGCGCCAGCAGTCACCCCGACAGGACCTATGGCTACACCTTC CASSHPDRTYGYTF
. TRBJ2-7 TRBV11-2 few TGTGCCAGCAGCTCTCCAGGGGTGAGCTACGAGCAGTACTTC CASSSPGVSYEQYF
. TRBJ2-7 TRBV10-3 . TGTGCTATCAGTGTTGAGGCACAGGACTCCTACGAGCAGTACTTC CAISVEAQDSYEQYF
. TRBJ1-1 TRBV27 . TGTGCCAGCAGTTTATCTGTTAGGAACACTGAAGCTTTCTTT CASSLSVRNTEAFF
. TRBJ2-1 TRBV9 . TGTGCCAGCAGCGTGCCAGGCGAACCCGAGCAGTTCTTC CASSVPGEPEQFF
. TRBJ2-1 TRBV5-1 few TGCGCCAGCAGCTTGGGACACAATGAGCAGTTCTTC CASSLGHNEQFF
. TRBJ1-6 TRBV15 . TGTGCCACCAGCCACAGATCTGGGATAAATTCACCCCTCCACTTT CATSHRSGINSPLHF
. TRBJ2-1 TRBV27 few TGTGCCAGCAGCCTTGTTCTTGGGAGCTCCTACAATGAGCAGTTCTTC CASSLVLGSSYNEQFF
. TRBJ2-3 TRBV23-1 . TGCGCCAGCAGTCAGCCCCCGGTGGGGGCACCATCTACACAGTATTTT CASSQPPVGAPSTQYF
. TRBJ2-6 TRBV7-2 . TGTGCCAGCAGTGCGCGAGCCAACGTCCTGACTTTC CASSARANVLTF
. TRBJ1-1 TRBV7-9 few TGTGCCAGCAGCTTCGTACAGGCTAACACTGAAGCTTTCTTT CASSFVQANTEAFF
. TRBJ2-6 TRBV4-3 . TGCGCCAGCAGCCAAGAATTGGGTCGCTACTCTGGGGCCAACGTCCTGACTTTC CASSQELGRYSGANVLTF
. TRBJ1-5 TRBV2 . TGTGCCAGCAGTGATCCAGAGAGCAATCAGCCCCAGCATTTT CASSDPESNQPQHF
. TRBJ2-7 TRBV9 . TGTGCCAGCAGCGGCAGGAGTGGGTACGAGCAGTACTTC CASSGRSGYEQYF
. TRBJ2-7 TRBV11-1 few TGTGCCAGCTCTCCCCCGGCATCCTACGAGCAGTACTTC CASSPPASYEQYF
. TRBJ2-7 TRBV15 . TGTGCCACCAGCAGAGACACAGAGGTGAACGAGCAGTACTTC CATSRDTEVNEQYF
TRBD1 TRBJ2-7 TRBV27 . TGTGCCAGCGGACCGACAGGGGGCGGGTACGAGCAGTACTTC CASGPTGGGYEQYF
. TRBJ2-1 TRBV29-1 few TGCAGCGTCCGTGGGAATGAGCAGTTCTTC CSVRGNEQFF
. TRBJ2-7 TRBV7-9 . TGTGCCAGCAGCTTTGATGGCTTCTACGAGCAGTACTTC CASSFDGFYEQYF
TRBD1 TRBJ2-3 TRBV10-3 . TGTGCCGTCGGACAGGGTGGTACAGATACGCAGTATTTT CAVGQGGTDTQYF
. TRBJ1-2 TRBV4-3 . TGCGCCAGCAGCCAAGATCATGGGGGGCACGGTTATGGCTACACCTTC CASSQDHGGHGYGYTF
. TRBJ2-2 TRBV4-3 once TGCGCCAGCAGCCAAGATAGGGGGGTCGGGGAGCTGTTTTTT CASSQDRGVGELFF
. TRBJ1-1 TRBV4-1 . TGCGCCAGCAGCCAAGAGTTGGTGGGCGACACTGAAGCTTTCTTT CASSQELVGDTEAFF
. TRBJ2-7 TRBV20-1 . TGCAGTGCTAGGGGGGGATACGAGCAGTACTTC CSARGGYEQYF
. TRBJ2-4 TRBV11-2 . TGTGCCAGCAGCCTCAACCGGGACTCCTTCTACTTC CASSLNRDSFYF
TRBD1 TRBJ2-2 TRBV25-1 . TGTGCCAGCTACGGGACAGGGGTTTTCGGGGAGCTGTTTTTT CASYGTGVFGELFF
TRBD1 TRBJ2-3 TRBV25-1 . TGTGCCAGCAGTTGGACAGGGGGTTTAACAGATACGCAGTATTTT CASSWTGGLTDTQYF
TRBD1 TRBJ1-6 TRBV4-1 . TGCGCCAGCAGCCCCGGGACAGGCCTTTATAATTCACCCCTCCACTTT CASSPGTGLYNSPLHF
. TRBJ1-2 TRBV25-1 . TGTGCCAGCAGTAAGGAGGAGGTGGACGGCTACACCTTC CASSKEEVDGYTF
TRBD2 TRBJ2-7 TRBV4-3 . TGCGCCAGCAGCCAAGGGGCCGGGACTAGCGGGGCCCAATACGAGCAGTACTTC CASSQGAGTSGAQYEQYF
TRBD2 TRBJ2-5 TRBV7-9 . TGTGCCAGCAGCTTGAGCGGGGGCAGAAAGACCCAGTACTTC CASSLSGGRKTQYF
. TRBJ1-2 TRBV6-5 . TGTGCCAGCAGTTACCGAGGGGGAGGAGATGGCTACACCTTC CASSYRGGGDGYTF
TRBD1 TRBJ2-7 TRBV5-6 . TGTGCCAGCACCTACACAGGGGTCCACGAGCAGTACTTC CASTYTGVHEQYF
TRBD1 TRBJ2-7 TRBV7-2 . TGTGCCAGCAGCCCCTTAGGATCGACAGGGTGGGGCTACGAGCAGTACTTC CASSPLGSTGWGYEQYF
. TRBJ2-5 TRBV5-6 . TGTGCCAGCAGCCTCCTCCAAGGAGGGGAGACCCAGTACTTC CASSLLQGGETQYF
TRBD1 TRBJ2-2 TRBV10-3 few TGTGCCATCAGTGATAGGGGGCCGAACACCGGGGAGCTGTTTTTT CAISDRGPNTGELFF